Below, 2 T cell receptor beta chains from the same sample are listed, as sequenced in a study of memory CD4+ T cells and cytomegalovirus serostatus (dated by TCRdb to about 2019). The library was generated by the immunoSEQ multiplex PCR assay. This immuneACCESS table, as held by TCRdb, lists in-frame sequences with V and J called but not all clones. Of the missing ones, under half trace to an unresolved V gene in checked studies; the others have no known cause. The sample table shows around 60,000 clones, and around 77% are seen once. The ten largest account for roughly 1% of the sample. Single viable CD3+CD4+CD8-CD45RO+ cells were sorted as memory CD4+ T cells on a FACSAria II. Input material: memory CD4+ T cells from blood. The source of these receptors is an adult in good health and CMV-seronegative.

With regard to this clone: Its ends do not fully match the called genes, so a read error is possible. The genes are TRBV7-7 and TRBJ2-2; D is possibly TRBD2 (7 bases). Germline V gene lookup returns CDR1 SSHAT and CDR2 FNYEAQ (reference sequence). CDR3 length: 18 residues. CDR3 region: CASSLFAGASGNTGELFF. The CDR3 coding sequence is TGTGCTAGCAGCTTATTCGCGGGGGCTAGCGGGAACACCGGGGAGCTGTTTTTT.

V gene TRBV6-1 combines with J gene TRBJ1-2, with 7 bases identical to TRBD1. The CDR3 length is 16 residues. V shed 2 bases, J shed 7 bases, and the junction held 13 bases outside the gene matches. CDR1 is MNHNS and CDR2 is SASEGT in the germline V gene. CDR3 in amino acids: CASSEPTTGVLGGYTF. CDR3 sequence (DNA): TGTGCCAGCAGTGAACCTACTACAGGGGTTTTAGGTGGCTACACCTTC.